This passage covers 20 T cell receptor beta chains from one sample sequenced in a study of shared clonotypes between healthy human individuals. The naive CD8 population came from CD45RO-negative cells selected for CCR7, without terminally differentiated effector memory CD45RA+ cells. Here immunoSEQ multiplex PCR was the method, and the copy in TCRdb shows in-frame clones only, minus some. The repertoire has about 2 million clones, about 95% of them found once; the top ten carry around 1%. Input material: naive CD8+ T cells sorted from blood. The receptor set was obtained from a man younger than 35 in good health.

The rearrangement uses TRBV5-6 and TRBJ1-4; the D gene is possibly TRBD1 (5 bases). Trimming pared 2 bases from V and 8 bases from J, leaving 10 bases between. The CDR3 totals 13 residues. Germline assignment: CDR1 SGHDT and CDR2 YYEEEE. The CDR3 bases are TGTGCCAGCAGCTTAACACAGGACGAAAAACTGTTTTTT. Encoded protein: CASSLTQDEKLFF. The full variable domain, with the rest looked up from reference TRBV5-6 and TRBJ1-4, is DAGVTQSPTHLIKTRGQQVTLRCSPKSGHDTVSWYQQALGQGPQFIFQYYEEEERQRGNFPDRFSGHQFPNYSSELNVNALLLGDSALYLCASSLTQDEKLFFGSGTQLSVL.

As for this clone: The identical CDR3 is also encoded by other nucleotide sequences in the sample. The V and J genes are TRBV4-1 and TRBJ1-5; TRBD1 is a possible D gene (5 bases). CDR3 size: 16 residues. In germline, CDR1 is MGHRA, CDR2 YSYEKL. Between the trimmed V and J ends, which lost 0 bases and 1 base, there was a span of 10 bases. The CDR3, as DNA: TGCGCCAGCAGCCAAGAGGGCGGGGGAAGCAATCAGCCCCAGCATTTT. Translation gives CASSQEGGGSNQPQHF.

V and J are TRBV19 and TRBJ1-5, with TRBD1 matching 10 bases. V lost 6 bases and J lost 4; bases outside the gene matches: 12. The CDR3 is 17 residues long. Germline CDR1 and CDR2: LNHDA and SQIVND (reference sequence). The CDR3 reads CASSARAGQGLNQPQHF. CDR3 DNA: TGTGCCAGTAGCGCTCGGGCGGGACAGGGGCTTAATCAGCCCCAGCATTTT. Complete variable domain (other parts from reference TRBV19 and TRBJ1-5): DGGITQSPKYLFRKEGQNVTLSCEQNLNHDAMYWYRQDPGQGLRLIYYSQIVNDFQKGDIAEGYSVSREKKESFPLTVTSAQKNPTAFYLCASSARAGQGLNQPQHFGDGTRLSIL.

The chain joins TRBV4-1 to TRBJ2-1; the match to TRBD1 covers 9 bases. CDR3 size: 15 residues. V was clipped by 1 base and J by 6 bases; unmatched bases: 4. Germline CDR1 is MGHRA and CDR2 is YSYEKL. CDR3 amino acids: CASSQVGTGSNEQFF. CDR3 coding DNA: TGCGCCAGCAGCCAAGTGGGGACAGGGTCCAATGAGCAGTTCTTC.

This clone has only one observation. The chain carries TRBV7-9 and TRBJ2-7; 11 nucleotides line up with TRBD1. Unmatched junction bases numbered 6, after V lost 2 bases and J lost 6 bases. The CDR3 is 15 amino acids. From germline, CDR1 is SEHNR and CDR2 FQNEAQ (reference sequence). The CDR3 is CASSLPQDRGLEQYF. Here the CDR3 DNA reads TGTGCCAGCAGCTTACCGCAGGACAGGGGGCTCGAGCAGTACTTC.

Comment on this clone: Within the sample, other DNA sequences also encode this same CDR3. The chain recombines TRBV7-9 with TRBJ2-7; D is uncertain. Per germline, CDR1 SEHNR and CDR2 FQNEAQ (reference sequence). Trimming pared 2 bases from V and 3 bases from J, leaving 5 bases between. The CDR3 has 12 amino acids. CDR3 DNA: TGTGCCAGCAGCTTACCAGGCTACGAGCAGTACTTC. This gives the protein CASSLPGYEQYF.

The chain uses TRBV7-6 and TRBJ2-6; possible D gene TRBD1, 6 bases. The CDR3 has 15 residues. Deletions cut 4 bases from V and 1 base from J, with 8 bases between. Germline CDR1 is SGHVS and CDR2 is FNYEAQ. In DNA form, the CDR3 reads TGTGCCAGCAGCTCGACAGGTTCTGGGGCCAACGTCCTGACTTTC. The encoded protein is CASSSTGSGANVLTF.

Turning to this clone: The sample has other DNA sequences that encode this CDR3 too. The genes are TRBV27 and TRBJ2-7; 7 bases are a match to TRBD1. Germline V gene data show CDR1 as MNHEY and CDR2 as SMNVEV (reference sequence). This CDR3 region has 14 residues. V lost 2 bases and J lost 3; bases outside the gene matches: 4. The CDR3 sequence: CASSLKSGGYEQYF. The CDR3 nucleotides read TGTGCCAGCAGTTTAAAGTCAGGGGGCTACGAGCAGTACTTC.

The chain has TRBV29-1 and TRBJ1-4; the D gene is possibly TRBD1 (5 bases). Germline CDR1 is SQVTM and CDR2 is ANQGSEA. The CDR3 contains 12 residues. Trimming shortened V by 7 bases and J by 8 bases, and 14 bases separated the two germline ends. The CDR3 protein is CSAVGPEEKLFF. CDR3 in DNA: TGCAGCGCGGTGGGACCAGAGGAAAAACTGTTTTTT.

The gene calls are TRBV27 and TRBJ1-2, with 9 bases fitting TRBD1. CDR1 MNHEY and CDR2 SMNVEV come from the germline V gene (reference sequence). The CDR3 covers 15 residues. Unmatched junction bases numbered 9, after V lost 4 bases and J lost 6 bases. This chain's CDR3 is CASSSQRTGENGYTF. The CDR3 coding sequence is TGTGCCAGCAGTTCGCAGAGGACAGGGGAGAATGGCTACACCTTC.

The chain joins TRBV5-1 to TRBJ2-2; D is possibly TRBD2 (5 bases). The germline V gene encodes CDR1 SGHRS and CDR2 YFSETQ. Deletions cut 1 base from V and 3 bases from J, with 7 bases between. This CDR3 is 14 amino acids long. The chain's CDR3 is CASSLLRDTGELFF. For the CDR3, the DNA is TGCGCCAGCAGCTTGTTGCGGGACACCGGGGAGCTGTTTTTT.

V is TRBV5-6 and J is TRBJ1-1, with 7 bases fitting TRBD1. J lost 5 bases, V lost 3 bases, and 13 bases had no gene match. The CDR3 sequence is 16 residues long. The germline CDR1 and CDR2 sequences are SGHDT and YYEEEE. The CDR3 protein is CASSSPGDRVGTEAFF. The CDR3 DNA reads TGTGCCAGCAGCTCGCCTGGTGACAGGGTGGGGACTGAAGCTTTCTTT.

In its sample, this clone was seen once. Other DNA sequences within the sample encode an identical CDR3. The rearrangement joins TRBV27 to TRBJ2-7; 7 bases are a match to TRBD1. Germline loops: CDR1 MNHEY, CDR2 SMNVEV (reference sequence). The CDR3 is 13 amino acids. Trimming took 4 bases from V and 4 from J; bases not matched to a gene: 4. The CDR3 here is CASSSNRGYEQYF. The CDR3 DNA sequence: TGTGCCAGCAGTTCTAACAGGGGTTACGAGCAGTACTTC.

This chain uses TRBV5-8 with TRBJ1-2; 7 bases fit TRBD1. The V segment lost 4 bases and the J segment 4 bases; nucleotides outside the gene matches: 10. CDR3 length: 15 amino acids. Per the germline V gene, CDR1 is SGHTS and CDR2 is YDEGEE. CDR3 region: CASSHRQGLLYGYTF. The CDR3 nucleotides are TGTGCCAGCAGCCATCGACAGGGTTTACTCTATGGCTACACCTTC.

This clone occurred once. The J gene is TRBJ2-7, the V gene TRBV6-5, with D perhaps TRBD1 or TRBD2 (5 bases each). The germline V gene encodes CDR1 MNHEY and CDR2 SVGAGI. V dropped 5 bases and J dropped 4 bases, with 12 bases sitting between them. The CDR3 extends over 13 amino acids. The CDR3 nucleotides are TGTGCCAGCAGTATGGGGGAACAGTACGAGCAGTACTTC. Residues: CASSMGEQYEQYF.

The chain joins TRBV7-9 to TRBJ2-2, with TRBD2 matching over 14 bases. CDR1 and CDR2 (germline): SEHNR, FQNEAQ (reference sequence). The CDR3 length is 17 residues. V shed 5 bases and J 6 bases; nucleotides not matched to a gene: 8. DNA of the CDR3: TGTGCCAGCAGCCTCCATGGACTAGCGGGAGGACCCGGGGAGCTGTTTTTT. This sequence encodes CASSLHGLAGGPGELFF.

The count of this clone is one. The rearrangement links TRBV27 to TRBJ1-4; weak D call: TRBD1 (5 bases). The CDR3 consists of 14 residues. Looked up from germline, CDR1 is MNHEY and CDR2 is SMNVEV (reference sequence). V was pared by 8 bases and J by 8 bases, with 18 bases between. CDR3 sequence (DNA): TGTGCCAGCCTACCTCTGGGAGAGGGGGAAAAACTGTTTTTT. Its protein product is CASLPLGEGEKLFF.

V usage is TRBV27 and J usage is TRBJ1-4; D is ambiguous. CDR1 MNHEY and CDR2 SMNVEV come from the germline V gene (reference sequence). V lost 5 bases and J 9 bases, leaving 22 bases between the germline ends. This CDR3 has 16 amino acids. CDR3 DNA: TGTGCCAGCAGTGGGCTCATTAGTTCCGGCGACAAAAAACTGTTTTTT. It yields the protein CASSGLISSGDKKLFF.

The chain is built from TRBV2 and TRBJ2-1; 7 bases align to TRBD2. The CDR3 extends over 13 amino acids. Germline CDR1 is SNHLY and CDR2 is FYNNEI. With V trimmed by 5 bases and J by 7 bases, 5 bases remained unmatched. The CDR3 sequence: CASSSGTPNEQFF. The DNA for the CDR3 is TGTGCCAGCAGTAGCGGGACTCCTAATGAGCAGTTCTTC.

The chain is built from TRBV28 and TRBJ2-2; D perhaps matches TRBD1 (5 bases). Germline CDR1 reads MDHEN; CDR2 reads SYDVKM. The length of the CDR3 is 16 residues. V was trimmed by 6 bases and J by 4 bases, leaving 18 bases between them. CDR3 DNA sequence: TGTGCCAGCAGCCTTTTTCACCAGGGCCCCACCGGGGAGCTGTTTTTT. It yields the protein CASSLFHQGPTGELFF.